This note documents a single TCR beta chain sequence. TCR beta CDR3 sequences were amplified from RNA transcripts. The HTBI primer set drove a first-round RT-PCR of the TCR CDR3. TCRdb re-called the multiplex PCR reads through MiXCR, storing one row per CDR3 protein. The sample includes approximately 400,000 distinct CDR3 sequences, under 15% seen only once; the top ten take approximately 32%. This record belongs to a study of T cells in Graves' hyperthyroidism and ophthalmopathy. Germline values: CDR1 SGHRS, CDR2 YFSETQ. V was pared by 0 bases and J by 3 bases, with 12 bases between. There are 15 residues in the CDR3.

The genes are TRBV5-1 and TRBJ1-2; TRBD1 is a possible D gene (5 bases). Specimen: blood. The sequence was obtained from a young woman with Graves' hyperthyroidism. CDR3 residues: CASSLDPSGDYGYTF. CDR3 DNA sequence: TGCGCCAGCAGCTTGGATCCCTCGGGGGACTATGGCTACACCTTC. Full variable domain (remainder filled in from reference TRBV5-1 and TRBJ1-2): KAGVTQTPRYLIKTRGQQVTLSCSPISGHRSVSWYQQTPGQGLQFLFEYFSETQRNKGNFPGRFSGRQFSNSRSEMNVSTLELGDSALYLCASSLDPSGDYGYTFGSGTRLTVV.